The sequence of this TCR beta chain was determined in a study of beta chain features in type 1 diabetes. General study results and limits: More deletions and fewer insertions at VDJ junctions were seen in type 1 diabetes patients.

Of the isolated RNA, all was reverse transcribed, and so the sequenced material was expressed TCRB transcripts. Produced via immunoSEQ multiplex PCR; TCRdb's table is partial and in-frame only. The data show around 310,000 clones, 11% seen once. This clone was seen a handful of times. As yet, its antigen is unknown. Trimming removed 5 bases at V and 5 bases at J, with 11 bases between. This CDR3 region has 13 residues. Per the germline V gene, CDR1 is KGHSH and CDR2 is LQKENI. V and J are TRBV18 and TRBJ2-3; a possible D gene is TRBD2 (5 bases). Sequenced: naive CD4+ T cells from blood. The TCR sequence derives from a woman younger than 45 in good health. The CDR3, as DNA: TGTGCCAGCTCAAGCGAGGGTGGAGATACGCAGTATTTT. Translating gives CASSSEGGDTQYF.